The 23 T cell receptor beta chains in this list originate from one sample, sequenced in a study of OX40 agonist ivuxolimab in advanced cancers. Sequenced by immunoSEQ multiplex PCR; TCRdb stores in-frame clones only, minus some. The sample includes tens of thousands of clones, roughly 91% of them seen just once. The source material was CD4+ or CD8+ T cells sorted from blood, sampled in a trial of the OX40 agonist ivuxolimab. Source of these receptors: an adult with an advanced solid tumor such as melanoma, head and neck, liver or kidney cancer.

In its sample, this clone was seen once. J is TRBJ1-2 and V is TRBV27, with a possible D match to TRBD1 (6 bases). Trimming removed 6 bases at V and 2 bases at J, with 10 bases between. The germline gives CDR1 MNHEY, CDR2 SMNVEV (reference sequence). CDR3 length: 13 residues. CDR3 DNA sequence: TGTGCCAGCAGCCTCGACAGGAACTATGGCTACACCTTC. The encoded protein is CASSLDRNYGYTF.

This rearrangement joins TRBV7-2 to TRBJ2-2; 10 bases line up with TRBD2. The CDR3 covers 14 residues. Germline V gene data show CDR1 as SGHTA and CDR2 as FQGNSA. V was clipped by 5 bases and J by 5 bases; unmatched bases: 2. CDR3: CASSPTSGTGELFF. As DNA, the CDR3 is TGTGCCAGCAGCCCGACTAGCGGGACCGGGGAGCTGTTTTTT.

This clone has a handful of counts. The rearrangement joins TRBV2 to TRBJ1-1; TRBD1 might be the D (5 bases). Germline CDR1 reads SNHLY; CDR2 reads FYNNEI. V was clipped by 4 bases and J by 8 bases, with 11 bases between them. The CDR3 sequence is 12 residues long. The CDR3: CASSGIGQEAFF. The CDR3 bases are TGTGCCAGCAGTGGAATTGGACAAGAAGCTTTCTTT. Drawing the rest from reference TRBV2 and TRBJ1-1, the complete variable domain is EPEVTQTPSHQVTQMGQEVILRCVPISNHLYFYWYRQILGQKVEFLVSFYNNEISEKSEIFDDQFSVERPDGSNFTLKIRSTKLEDSAMYFCASSGIGQEAFFGQGTRLTVV.

This clone was detected only once. V gene TRBV6-1 combines with J gene TRBJ1-3, with TRBD1 identical over 9 bases. Germline V gene data show CDR1 as MNHNS and CDR2 as SASEGT. The J segment lost 3 bases and the V segment lost 7 bases, leaving 7 bases of the junction unmatched. The CDR3 spans 15 residues. The CDR3 DNA follows: TGTGCCAGCACCCTACAGGGGGCAGGTGGAAACACCATATATTTT. Protein product: CASTLQGAGGNTIYF.

The chain combines TRBV4-1 with TRBJ1-6, with a possible D match to TRBD1 (5 bases). From germline, CDR1 is MGHRA and CDR2 YSYEKL. Deletions cut 1 base from V and 10 bases from J, with 17 bases between. The CDR3 runs to 16 residues. CDR3 nucleotide sequence: TGCGCCAGCAGCCAAGGACCCGGGGCACCGGGGTCACCCCTCCACTTT. Its protein product is CASSQGPGAPGSPLHF.

The V gene is TRBV2, the J gene TRBJ1-4, with D perhaps TRBD1 (5 bases). From germline, CDR1 is SNHLY and CDR2 FYNNEI. V was trimmed by 0 bases and J by 8 bases, leaving 13 bases between them. The CDR3 loop spans 15 amino acids. The chain's CDR3 is CASSEAFTRGEKLFF. Here the CDR3 DNA reads TGTGCCAGCAGTGAAGCTTTCACGAGGGGAGAAAAACTGTTTTTT.

This chain joins TRBV28 and TRBJ1-1; 7 nucleotides align to TRBD1. Trimming at V came to 5 bases and at J to 0 bases, leaving 9 bases not matched to a gene. Germline lookup yields CDR1 MDHEN and CDR2 SYDVKM. CDR3 size: 16 residues. The CDR3 loop is CASSPTIQGMNTEAFF. In DNA form, the CDR3 reads TGTGCCAGCAGTCCAACGATACAGGGGATGAACACTGAAGCTTTCTTT.

This chain uses TRBV6-4 with TRBJ2-7, with D perhaps matching TRBD2 (6 bases). With 4 bases removed from V and 0 bases from J, the gap between germline ends came to 16 bases. Germline values: CDR1 MRHNA, CDR2 SNTAGT. The CDR3 covers 16 residues. The CDR3 DNA reads TGTGCCAGCAGTGGCGACTCCGGCGGGATCTCCTACGAGCAGTACTTC. Its protein product is CASSGDSGGISYEQYF.

The J gene is TRBJ2-1, the V gene TRBV5-1; the D gene is possibly TRBD1 (6 bases). CDR1 and CDR2 from the germline V gene are SGHRS and YFSETQ. The CDR3 is 12 amino acids. The V and J ends lost 1 base and 8 bases respectively, with 7 bases between them. This CDR3 reads CASSLQGYEQFF. CDR3 nucleotide sequence: TGCGCCAGCAGCTTGCAGGGGTATGAGCAGTTCTTC.

The rearrangement links TRBV28 to TRBJ1-2; 9 bases are shared with TRBD1. V shed 7 bases and J 7 bases; nucleotides not matched to a gene: 4. This CDR3 has 12 amino acids. Germline V gives CDR1 MDHEN, CDR2 SYDVKM. The DNA for the CDR3 is TGTGCCAGCACCGGGACAGGGTCTGGCTACACCTTC. Translation: CASTGTGSGYTF.

V usage is TRBV5-4 and J usage is TRBJ2-3, with 10 bases aligning to TRBD2. The V segment lost 3 bases and the J segment 5 bases; nucleotides outside the gene matches: 12. From germline, CDR1 is SGHNT and CDR2 YYREEE (reference sequence). CDR3 length: 17 amino acids. The CDR3 here is CASSSNVGVAGGDTQYF. The CDR3 DNA is TGTGCCAGCAGCTCGAACGTCGGCGTAGCGGGAGGAGATACGCAGTATTTT. Using reference TRBV5-4 and TRBJ2-3 for the parts outside the CDR3, the full variable domain is ETGVTQSPTHLIKTRGQQVTLRCSSQSGHNTVSWYQQALGQGPQFIFQYYREEENGRGNFPPRFSGLQFPNYSSELNVNALELDDSALYLCASSSNVGVAGGDTQYFGPGTRLTVL.

This clone was detected only a few times. The V gene is TRBV5-8, the J gene TRBJ1-5; no firm D call. V lost 1 base and J 5 bases, leaving 7 bases between the germline ends. CDR1 and CDR2 from the germline V gene are SGHTS and YDEGEE. The CDR3 length is 13 residues. The CDR3 region has the DNA TGTGCCAGCAGCTTGTTACGGGATCAGCCCCAGCATTTT. This gives the protein CASSLLRDQPQHF.

The chain joins TRBV6-5 to TRBJ1-2, with D possibly TRBD1 on 6 matching bases. CDR1 is MNHEY, CDR2 SVGAGI, per germline. V was trimmed by 10 bases and J by 6 bases, leaving 18 bases between them. The CDR3 contains 13 residues. CDR3: CATTTRGDDGYTF. CDR3 in DNA: TGTGCCACCACCACGAGGGGGGACGATGGCTACACCTTC.

The V gene is TRBV7-2, the J gene TRBJ2-3, with D uncertain. Germline CDR1 reads SGHTA; CDR2 reads FQGNSA. The CDR3 runs 15 residues. V was clipped by 1 base and J by 2 bases, with 10 bases between them. DNA of the CDR3: TGTGCCAGCAGCTTAGTTTCCAGCGTCACAGATACGCAGTATTTT. It yields the protein CASSLVSSVTDTQYF.

The rearrangement uses TRBV6-1 and TRBJ1-3; D is unclear. There are 12 residues in the CDR3. Germline-derived CDR1 and CDR2 are MNHNS and SASEGT. Trimming shortened V by 5 bases and J by 3 bases, and 5 bases separated the two germline ends. CDR3 nucleotide sequence: TGTGCCAGCAGTCTTCTTGGAAACACCATATATTTT. Protein sequence: CASSLLGNTIYF.

In nucleotides, the CDR3 is TGTGCCAGCAGCTTAGTGGGGAACACTGAAGCTTTCTTT. Protein product: CASSLVGNTEAFF. The chain combines TRBV7-2 with TRBJ1-1, with D unresolved. Germline CDR1 reads SGHTA; CDR2 reads FQGNSA. Trimming took off 1 base at V and 1 base at J, with 4 bases between the two ends. The CDR3 has 13 amino acids.

This rearrangement joins TRBV5-1 to TRBJ2-3, with a possible D match to TRBD2 (5 bases). The CDR3 runs 16 residues. V shed 4 bases and J shed 2 bases, with 17 bases lying between them. The germline V gene encodes CDR1 SGHRS and CDR2 YFSETQ. CDR3 DNA: TGCGCCAGCAGCATTCCTTTAGGTCGGGACACAGATACGCAGTATTTT. Its protein is CASSIPLGRDTDTQYF. The variable domain in full, with the rest retrieved from reference TRBV5-1 and TRBJ2-3, is KAGVTQTPRYLIKTRGQQVTLSCSPISGHRSVSWYQQTPGQGLQFLFEYFSETQRNKGNFPGRFSGRQFSNSRSEMNVSTLELGDSALYLCASSIPLGRDTDTQYFGPGTRLTVL.

The genes are TRBV19 and TRBJ1-1; D perhaps matches TRBD1 (5 bases). This CDR3 is 14 amino acids long. V dropped 6 bases and J dropped 0 bases, with 11 bases sitting between them. Germline CDR1 reads LNHDA; CDR2 reads SQIVND (reference sequence). The CDR3 loop is CASRPGTVNTEAFF. CDR3 sequence (DNA): TGTGCCAGTAGACCCGGGACGGTGAACACTGAAGCTTTCTTT.

The chain employs TRBV27 and TRBJ2-2, with 7 bases lining up with TRBD1. This CDR3 is 14 amino acids long. J was trimmed by 3 bases and V by 5 bases; bases with no gene match: 3. Germline values: CDR1 MNHEY, CDR2 SMNVEV (reference sequence). As DNA, the CDR3 is TGTGCCAGCAGTGCCCAGGGGGACACCGGGGAGCTGTTTTTT. Its translation is CASSAQGDTGELFF.

The J gene is TRBJ1-2, the V gene TRBV27, with D unclear. The CDR3 runs 13 residues. Trimming took 4 bases from V and 8 from J, leaving 14 bases between them. The germline gives CDR1 MNHEY, CDR2 SMNVEV (reference sequence). CDR3 bases: TGTGCCAGCAGTTCTTCTAGGAAGGGCGGCTACACCTTC. It translates to CASSSSRKGGYTF.

The chain employs TRBV28 and TRBJ1-1, with TRBD1 matching over 9 bases. Losses at the gene ends were 6 bases for V and 1 base for J; bases not matched to a gene: 6. The CDR3 is 15 residues long. Germline-derived CDR1 and CDR2 are MDHEN and SYDVKM. The CDR3 protein is CASRLPGQGNTEAFF. The CDR3 bases are TGTGCCAGCAGGCTTCCGGGACAGGGGAACACTGAAGCTTTCTTT. Variable domain in full (rest from reference TRBV28 and TRBJ1-1): DVKVTQSSRYLVKRTGEKVFLECVQDMDHENMFWYRQDPGLGLRLIYFSYDVKMKEKGDIPEGYSVSREKKERFSLILESASTNQTSMYLCASRLPGQGNTEAFFGQGTRLTVV.

V is TRBV30 and J is TRBJ1-5, with D uncertain. This CDR3 is built from 14 residues. Germline CDR1 GTSNPN, CDR2 SVGIG (reference sequence). With 6 bases removed from V and 4 bases from J, the gap between germline ends came to 16 bases. The CDR3 protein is CACDESGVNQPQHF. In DNA, the CDR3 is TGTGCCTGCGATGAGAGCGGGGTTAATCAGCCCCAGCATTTT.

This clone was detected only once. The chain uses TRBV6-1 and TRBJ1-1; possible D gene TRBD1, 6 bases. Germline V lookup: CDR1 MNHNS, CDR2 SASEGT. The CDR3 consists of 15 residues. Between the trimmed V and J ends, which lost 8 bases and 1 base, there was a span of 17 bases. CDR3 DNA sequence: TGTGCCAGCCGGCGGGGGGGCTTTGAGAACACTGAAGCTTTCTTT. Translated: CASRRGGFENTEAFF.